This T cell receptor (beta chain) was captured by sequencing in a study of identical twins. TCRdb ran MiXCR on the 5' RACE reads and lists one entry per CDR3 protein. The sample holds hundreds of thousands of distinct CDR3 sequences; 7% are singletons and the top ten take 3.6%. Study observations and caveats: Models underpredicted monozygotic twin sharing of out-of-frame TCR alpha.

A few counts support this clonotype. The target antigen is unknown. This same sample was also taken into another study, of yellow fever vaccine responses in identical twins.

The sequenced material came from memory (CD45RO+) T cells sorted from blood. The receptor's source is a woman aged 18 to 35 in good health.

CDR3 region: CASSFAPPLETQYF. The CDR3 region has the DNA TGCGCCAGCAGCTTTGCGCCCCCTCTAGAGACCCAGTACTTC. The genes are TRBV5-1 and TRBJ2-5; D is uncertain. V dropped 2 bases and J dropped 4 bases, with 12 bases sitting between them. The CDR3 sequence is 14 residues long. Per germline, CDR1 SGHRS and CDR2 YFSETQ.